The entry below gives a single TCR beta chain sequence along with its context. These data are taken from a study of T cells expressing NK-cell markers. With the 5' RACE reads reprocessed, TCRdb shows one record per CDR3 protein and no DNA. The sample is made up of 150,000 or so distinct CDR3 sequences, and the top ten hold 30% to 45% of it. The CDR3 runs to 15 residues. In germline, CDR1 is GTSNPN, CDR2 SVGIG (reference sequence). This chain joins TRBV30 and TRBJ2-7. The sequence was obtained from a woman in her forties or fifties in good health. Sequences were obtained from blood T cells: a sorted CD56 or NKG2C T cell subset, CD4+ or CD8+ T cells, or bulk PBMC T cells (not recorded which). The CDR3 sequence: CAWSQGGSGSYEQYF.